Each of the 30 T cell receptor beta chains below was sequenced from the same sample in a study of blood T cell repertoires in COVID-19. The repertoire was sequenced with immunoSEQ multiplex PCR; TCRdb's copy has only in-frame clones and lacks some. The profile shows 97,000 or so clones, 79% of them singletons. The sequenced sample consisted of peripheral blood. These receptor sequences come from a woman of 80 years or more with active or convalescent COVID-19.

The CDR3 region is CASSYGTAYGYTF. The DNA for the CDR3 is TGTGCCAGCAGCTATGGGACAGCTTATGGCTACACCTTC. The J gene is TRBJ1-2, the V gene TRBV7-2; 7 bases align to TRBD1. Germline CDR1 and CDR2: SGHTA and FQGNSA. The length of the CDR3 is 13 residues. Trimming cost V 4 bases and J 5 bases; bases outside gene matches: 4.

The CDR3, as DNA: TGTGCCAGCTCACCCTCGACAGGGTTAGAAGACTATGGCTACACCTTC. Its translation is CASSPSTGLEDYGYTF. V gene TRBV18 combines with J gene TRBJ1-2; 7 bases are a match to TRBD1. The CDR3 is made up of 16 amino acids. V dropped 3 bases and J dropped 3; count of bases not matched to a gene: 10. Per the germline V gene, CDR1 is KGHSH and CDR2 is LQKENI.

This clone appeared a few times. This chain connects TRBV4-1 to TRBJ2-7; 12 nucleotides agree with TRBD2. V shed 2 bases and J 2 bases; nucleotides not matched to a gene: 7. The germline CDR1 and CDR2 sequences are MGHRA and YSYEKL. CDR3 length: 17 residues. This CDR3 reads CASSQTPGLAGPYEQYF. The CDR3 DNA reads TGCGCCAGCAGCCAAACTCCAGGACTAGCGGGACCCTACGAGCAGTACTTC.

For the CDR3, the DNA is TGTGCCAGCAGCCCGTCGGGACACCACAATGAGCAGTTCTTC. It encodes CASSPSGHHNEQFF. This chain connects TRBV27 to TRBJ2-1, with D possibly being TRBD1 (6 bases). In germline, CDR1 is MNHEY, CDR2 SMNVEV (reference sequence). The CDR3 loop spans 14 amino acids. Deletions cut 6 bases from V and 5 bases from J, with 14 bases between.

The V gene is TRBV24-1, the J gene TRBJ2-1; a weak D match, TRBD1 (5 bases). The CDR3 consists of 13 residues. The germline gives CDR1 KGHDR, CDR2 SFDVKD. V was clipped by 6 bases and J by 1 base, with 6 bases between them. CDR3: CATSQGSYNEQFF. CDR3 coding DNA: TGTGCCACCAGTCAGGGTTCCTACAATGAGCAGTTCTTC.

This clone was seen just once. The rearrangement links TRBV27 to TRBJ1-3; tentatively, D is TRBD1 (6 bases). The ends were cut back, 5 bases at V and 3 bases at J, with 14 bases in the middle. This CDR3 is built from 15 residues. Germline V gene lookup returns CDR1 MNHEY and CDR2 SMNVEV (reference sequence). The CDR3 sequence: CASSLQGSGGNTIYF. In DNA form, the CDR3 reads TGTGCCAGCAGTCTCCAGGGGTCGGGTGGAAACACCATATATTTT.

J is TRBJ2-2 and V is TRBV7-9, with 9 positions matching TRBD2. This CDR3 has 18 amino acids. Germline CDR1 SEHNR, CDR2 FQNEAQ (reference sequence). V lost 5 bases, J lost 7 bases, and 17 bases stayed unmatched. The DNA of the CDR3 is TGTGCCAGCAGCCCCGGTCGCATCAGCGGGAGGAGGGGCGGGGAGCTGTTTTTT. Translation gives CASSPGRISGRRGGELFF.

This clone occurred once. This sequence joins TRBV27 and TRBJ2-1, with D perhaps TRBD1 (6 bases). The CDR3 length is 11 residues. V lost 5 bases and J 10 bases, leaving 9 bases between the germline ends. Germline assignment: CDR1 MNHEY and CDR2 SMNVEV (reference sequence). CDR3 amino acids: CASSQGTEQFF. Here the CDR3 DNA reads TGTGCCAGCAGTCAGGGGACCGAGCAGTTCTTC.

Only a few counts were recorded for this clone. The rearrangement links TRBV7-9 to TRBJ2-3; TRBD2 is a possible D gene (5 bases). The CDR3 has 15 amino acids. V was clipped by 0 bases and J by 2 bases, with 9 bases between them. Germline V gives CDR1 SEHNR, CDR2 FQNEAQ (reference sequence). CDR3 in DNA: TGTGCCAGCAGCTTAGCGGGAGCACCCACAGATACGCAGTATTTT. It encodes CASSLAGAPTDTQYF.

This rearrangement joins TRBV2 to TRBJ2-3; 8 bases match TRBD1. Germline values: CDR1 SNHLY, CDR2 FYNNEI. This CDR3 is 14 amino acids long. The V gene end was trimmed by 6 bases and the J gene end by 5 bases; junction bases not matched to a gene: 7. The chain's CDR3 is CASRRTGMRDTQYF. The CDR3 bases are TGTGCCAGCAGGAGGACAGGGATGAGAGATACGCAGTATTTT.

The CDR3 protein is CASTVLAGGTDTQYF. The CDR3 coding sequence is TGCGCCAGCACGGTACTAGCGGGAGGTACAGATACGCAGTATTTT. The V call is TRBV5-1, the J call TRBJ2-3; 12 nucleotides line up with TRBD2. Trimming removed 6 bases from V and 3 bases from J; junction bases left unmatched: 5. The germline V gene encodes CDR1 SGHRS and CDR2 YFSETQ. This CDR3 has 15 amino acids.

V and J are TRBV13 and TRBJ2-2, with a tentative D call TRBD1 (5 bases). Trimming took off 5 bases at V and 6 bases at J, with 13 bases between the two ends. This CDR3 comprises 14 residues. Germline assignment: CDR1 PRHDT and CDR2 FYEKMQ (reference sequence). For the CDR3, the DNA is TGTGCCAGCAGCACCCAACTCAGGGCCGGGGAGCTGTTTTTT. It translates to CASSTQLRAGELFF.

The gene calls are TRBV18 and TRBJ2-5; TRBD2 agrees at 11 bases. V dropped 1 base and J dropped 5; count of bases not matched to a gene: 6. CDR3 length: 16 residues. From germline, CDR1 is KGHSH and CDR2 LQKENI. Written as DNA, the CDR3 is TGTGCCAGCTCACCACTAGCGGGAGGGCTGTCGGAGACCCAGTACTTC. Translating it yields CASSPLAGGLSETQYF.

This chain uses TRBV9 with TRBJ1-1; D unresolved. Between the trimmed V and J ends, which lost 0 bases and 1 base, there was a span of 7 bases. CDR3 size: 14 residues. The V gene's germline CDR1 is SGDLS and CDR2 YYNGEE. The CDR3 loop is CASSVVTANTEAFF. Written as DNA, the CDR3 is TGTGCCAGCAGCGTAGTAACAGCGAACACTGAAGCTTTCTTT.

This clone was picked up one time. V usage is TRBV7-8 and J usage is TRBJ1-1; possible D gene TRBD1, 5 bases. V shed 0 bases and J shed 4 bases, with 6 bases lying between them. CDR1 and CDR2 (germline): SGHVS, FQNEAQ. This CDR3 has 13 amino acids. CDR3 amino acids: CASSLAGPTEAFF. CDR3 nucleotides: TGTGCCAGCAGCTTAGCGGGGCCCACTGAAGCTTTCTTT.

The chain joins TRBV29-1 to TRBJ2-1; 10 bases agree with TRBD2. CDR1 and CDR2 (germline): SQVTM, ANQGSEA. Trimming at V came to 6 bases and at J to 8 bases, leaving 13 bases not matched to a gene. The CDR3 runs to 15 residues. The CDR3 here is CSVSGASGRGDEQFF. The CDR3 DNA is TGCAGCGTCTCAGGGGCTAGCGGGAGAGGGGATGAGCAGTTCTTC.

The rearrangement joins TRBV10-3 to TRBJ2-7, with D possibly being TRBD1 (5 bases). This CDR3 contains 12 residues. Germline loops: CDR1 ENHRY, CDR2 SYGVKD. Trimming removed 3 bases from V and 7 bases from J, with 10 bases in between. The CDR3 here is CAISEAGREQYF. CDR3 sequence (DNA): TGTGCCATCAGTGAAGCAGGGCGAGAGCAGTACTTC.

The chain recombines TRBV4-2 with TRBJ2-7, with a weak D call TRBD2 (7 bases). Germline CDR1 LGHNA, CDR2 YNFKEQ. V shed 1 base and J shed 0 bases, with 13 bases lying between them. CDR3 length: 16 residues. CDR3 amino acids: CASSQVRGTTSYEQYF. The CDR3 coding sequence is TGTGCCAGCAGCCAAGTTAGGGGGACTACCTCCTACGAGCAGTACTTC.

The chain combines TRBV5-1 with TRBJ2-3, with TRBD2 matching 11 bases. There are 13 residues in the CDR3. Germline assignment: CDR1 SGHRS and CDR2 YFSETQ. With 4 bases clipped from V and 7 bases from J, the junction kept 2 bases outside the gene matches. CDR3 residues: CASSTSGSHTQYF. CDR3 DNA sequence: TGCGCCAGCAGCACTAGCGGGAGTCATACGCAGTATTTT.

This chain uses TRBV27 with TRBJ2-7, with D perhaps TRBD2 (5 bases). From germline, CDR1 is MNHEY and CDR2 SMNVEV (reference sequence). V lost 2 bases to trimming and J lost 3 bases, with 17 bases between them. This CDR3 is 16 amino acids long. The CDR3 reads CASSLSWRAPGYEQYF. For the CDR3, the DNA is TGTGCCAGCAGTTTAAGTTGGCGGGCCCCCGGCTACGAGCAGTACTTC.

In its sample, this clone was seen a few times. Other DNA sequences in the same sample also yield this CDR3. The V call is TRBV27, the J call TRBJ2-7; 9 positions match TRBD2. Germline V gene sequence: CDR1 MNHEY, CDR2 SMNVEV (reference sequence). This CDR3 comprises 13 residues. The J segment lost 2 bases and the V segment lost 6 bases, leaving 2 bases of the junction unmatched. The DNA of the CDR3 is TGTGCCAGCAGGACTAGCGGAACCTACGAGCAGTACTTC. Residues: CASRTSGTYEQYF.

CDR3 sequence (DNA): TGTGCCTGGGCAGGGGGGAACTCCTACGAGCAGTACTTC. Translation gives CAWAGGNSYEQYF. The rearrangement uses TRBV30 and TRBJ2-7, with D possibly TRBD1 on 7 matching bases. V lost 5 bases and J lost 0, with 11 bases in between. Per germline, CDR1 GTSNPN and CDR2 SVGIG (reference sequence). CDR3 length: 13 amino acids.

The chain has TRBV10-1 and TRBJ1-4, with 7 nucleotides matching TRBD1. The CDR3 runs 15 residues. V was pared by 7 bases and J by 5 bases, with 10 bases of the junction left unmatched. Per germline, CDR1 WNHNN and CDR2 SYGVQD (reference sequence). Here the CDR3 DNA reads TGCGCCAGCACTGTAACCGGGACAGCGAATGAAAAACTGTTTTTT. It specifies CASTVTGTANEKLFF.

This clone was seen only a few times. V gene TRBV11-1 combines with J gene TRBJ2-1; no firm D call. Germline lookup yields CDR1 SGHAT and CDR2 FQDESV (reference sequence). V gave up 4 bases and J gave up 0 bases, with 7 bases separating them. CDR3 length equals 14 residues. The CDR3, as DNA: TGTGCCAGCAGCTCAGGTAGCTCCTACAATGAGCAGTTCTTC. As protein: CASSSGSSYNEQFF.

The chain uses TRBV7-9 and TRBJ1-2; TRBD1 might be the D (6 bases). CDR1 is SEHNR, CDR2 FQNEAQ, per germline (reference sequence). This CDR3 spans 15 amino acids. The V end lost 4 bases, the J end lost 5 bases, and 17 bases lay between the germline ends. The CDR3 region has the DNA TGTGCCAGCAGCTCCGACAGGAGATCGGAATATGGCTACACCTTC. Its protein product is CASSSDRRSEYGYTF.

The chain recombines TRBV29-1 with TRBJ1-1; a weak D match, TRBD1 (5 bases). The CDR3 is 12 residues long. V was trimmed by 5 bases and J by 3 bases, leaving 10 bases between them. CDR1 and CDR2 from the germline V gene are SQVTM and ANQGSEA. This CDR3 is CSVKRDYTEAFF. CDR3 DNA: TGCAGCGTTAAACGGGACTACACTGAAGCTTTCTTT.

The CDR3 sequence is CASSREGGQPQHF. DNA for the CDR3: TGTGCCAGCAGTCGGGAAGGGGGTCAGCCCCAGCATTTT. The chain joins TRBV12-3 or TRBV12-4 to TRBJ1-5, with D possibly being TRBD1 (6 bases). The CDR3 loop spans 13 amino acids. The germline V and J ends were trimmed by 5 bases and 6 bases, with 11 bases remaining between them.

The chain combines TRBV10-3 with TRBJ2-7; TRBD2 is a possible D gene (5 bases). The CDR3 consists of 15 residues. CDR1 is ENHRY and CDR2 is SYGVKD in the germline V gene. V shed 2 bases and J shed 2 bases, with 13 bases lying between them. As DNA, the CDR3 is TGTGCCATCAGTGAGGCCGGACTCCGGCCCTACGAGCAGTACTTC. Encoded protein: CAISEAGLRPYEQYF.

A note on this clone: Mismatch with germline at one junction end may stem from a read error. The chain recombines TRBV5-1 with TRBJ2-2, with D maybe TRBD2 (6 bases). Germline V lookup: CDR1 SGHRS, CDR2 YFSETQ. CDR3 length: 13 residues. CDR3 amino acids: CASSPMEGGELFF. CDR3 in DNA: TGTGCCAGCAGCCCCATGGAGGGCGGGGAGCTGTTTTTT. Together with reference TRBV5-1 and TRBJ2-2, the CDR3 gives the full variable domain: KAGVTQTPRYLIKTRGQQVTLSCSPISGHRSVSWYQQTPGQGLQFLFEYFSETQRNKGNFPGRFSGRQFSNSRSEMNVSTLELGDSALYLCASSPMEGGELFFGEGSRLTVL.

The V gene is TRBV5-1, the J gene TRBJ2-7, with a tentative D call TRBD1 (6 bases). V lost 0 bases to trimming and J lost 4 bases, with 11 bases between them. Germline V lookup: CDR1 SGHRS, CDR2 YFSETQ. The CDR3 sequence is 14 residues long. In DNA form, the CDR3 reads TGCGCCAGCAGCTTGGTAGGACAGAGTTACGAGCAGTACTTC. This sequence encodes CASSLVGQSYEQYF.